This TCR beta chain appears in the sequencing data of a study of blood T cell repertoires in COVID-19. This table comes from immunoSEQ multiplex PCR, and its TCRdb copy is limited to in-frame clones, with some not included. The sample has some 200,000 clones; approximately 83% are singletons. The CDR3 totals 13 residues. Germline loops: CDR1 LNHDA, CDR2 SQIVND (reference sequence). Germline trimming cut 4 bases from V and 10 bases from J; bases unmatched to any gene: 4. Sequenced input: peripheral blood. The TCR sequence derives from a human donor with acute or convalescent COVID-19. The donor label of this sample is uncertain. J is TRBJ2-1 and V is TRBV19; TRBD2 matches at 10 bases. The CDR3 bases are TGTGCCAGTAGTACGAGAGCGGGAGGGGAGCAGTTCTTC. This translates into CASSTRAGGEQFF. The entire variable domain, with the rest obtained from reference TRBV19 and TRBJ2-1, is as follows: DGGITQSPKYLFRKEGQNVTLSCEQNLNHDAMYWYRQDPGQGLRLIYYSQIVNDFQKGDIAEGYSVSREKKESFPLTVTSAQKNPTAFYLCASSTRAGGEQFFGPGTRLTVL.